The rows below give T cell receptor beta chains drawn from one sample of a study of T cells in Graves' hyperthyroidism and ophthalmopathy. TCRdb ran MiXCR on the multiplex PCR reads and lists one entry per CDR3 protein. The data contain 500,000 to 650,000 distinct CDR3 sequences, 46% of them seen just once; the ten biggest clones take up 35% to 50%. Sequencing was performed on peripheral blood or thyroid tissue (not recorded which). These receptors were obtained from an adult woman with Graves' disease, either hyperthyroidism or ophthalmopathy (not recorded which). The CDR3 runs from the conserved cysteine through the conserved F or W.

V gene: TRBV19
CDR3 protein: CASTPGGGRQPQHF

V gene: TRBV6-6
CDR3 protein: CAGSLDNNSPLHF

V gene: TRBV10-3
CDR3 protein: CAGGGEFYEQYF

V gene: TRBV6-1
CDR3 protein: CASRENGGSNYGYTF

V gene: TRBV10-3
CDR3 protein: CAITSGGSYGYTF

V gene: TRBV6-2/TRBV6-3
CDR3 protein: CASSPEPLAWDYGYTF

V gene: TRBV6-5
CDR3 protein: CASSVPRHPYEQYF

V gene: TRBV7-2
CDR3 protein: CASSQTGQADTEAFF

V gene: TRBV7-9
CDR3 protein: CASSPKKHRGAVF

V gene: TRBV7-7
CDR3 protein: CASSPDRNTIYF

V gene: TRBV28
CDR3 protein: CASRLAGGTWELFF

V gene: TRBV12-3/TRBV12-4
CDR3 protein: CASRGQINEKLFF

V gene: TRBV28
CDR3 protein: CASSSGGQTYGYTF

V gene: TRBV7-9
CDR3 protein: CASSFDVRSNEQFF